Listed below are T cell receptor beta chains from one sample, sequenced in a study of blood T cells in healthy people across ages. TCRdb fed the 5' RACE reads into MiXCR, producing one record per CDR3 protein. The sample comprises 800,000 to 900,000 distinct CDR3 sequences, 62% of which are singletons, and 28% rests with the top ten. Material: blood. Source of these receptors: a man in his thirties or forties in good health. CDR3s include the opening cysteine and the closing phenylalanine or tryptophan. A D gene is named only where the DNA matches it firmly.

>TRBD2|TRBJ2-5|TRBV12-3/TRBV12-4|14
CASSLSLGGETQYF
>TRBD1|TRBJ2-5|TRBV15|18
CATSSGDRGRSRWETQYF
>TRBD1|TRBJ2-7|TRBV4-2|16
CASSQARDRNAYEQYF
>-|TRBJ1-2|TRBV28|14
CASSFQGSGYGYTF
>-|TRBJ1-2|TRBV7-3|15
CASSLDGSSNYGYTF
>TRBD1|TRBJ2-1|TRBV29-1|11
CSVEQNDREFF
>-|TRBJ2-7|TRBV6-5|15
CASSYLGTGRYEQYF
>TRBD2|TRBJ2-1|TRBV9|15
CASTIRTGGANEQFF
>-|TRBJ2-1|TRBV4-1|16
CASSQDPTRGYNEQFF
>TRBD1|TRBJ2-7|TRBV15|14
CATGLTGLSYEQYF
>-|-|TRBV6-6|14
CASRTRKGVDEQYF
>-|TRBJ2-5|TRBV7-9|14
CASSLGGDGETQYF
>TRBD2|TRBJ2-1|TRBV12-3/TRBV12-4|14
CAGSLAGAYNEQFF
>-|TRBJ1-6|TRBV4-3|18
CASSQEAQRAARNSPLHF
>-|TRBJ2-6|TRBV12-3/TRBV12-4|17
CASSLGRIRSGANVLTF
>-|TRBJ1-2|TRBV6-6|12
CASSSGGRGYTF
>TRBD1|TRBJ1-4|TRBV7-2|17
CASSPYRGKATNEKLFF
>TRBD2|TRBJ2-3|TRBV20-1|15
CSASTSGISTDTQYF
>-|TRBJ2-7|TRBV29-1|13
CSVHTRSSYEQYF
>-|TRBJ1-2|TRBV20-1|12
CSARDQFYGYTF
>-|TRBJ2-3|TRBV9|14
CASSVRQRTDTQYF
>TRBD1|TRBJ2-3|TRBV7-2|15
CASSSTGVETDTQYF
>TRBD1|TRBJ2-4|TRBV6-6|13
CASVQGYKNIQYF
>-|TRBJ2-5|TRBV7-9|17
CASSLVGRVRLGETQYF
>TRBD1|TRBJ2-3|TRBV9|15
CASSAAGQGSDTQYF
>-|TRBJ2-1|TRBV5-6|13
CASSLTGMDEQFF
>-|TRBJ1-4|TRBV3-1|17
CASSQDLRGATNEKLFF
>-|TRBJ2-7|TRBV29-1|13
CSVDALGSDEQYF
>-|TRBJ1-5|TRBV12-3/TRBV12-4|15
CASSLDTGITQPQHF
>TRBD1|TRBJ1-1|TRBV14|13
CASSRQGTGEAFF
>TRBD1|TRBJ1-2|TRBV10-3|17
CAISESKEGASVRGYTF
>-|TRBJ1-2|TRBV6-5|15
CASSLGLLGHYGYTF
>-|TRBJ2-5|TRBV7-8|16
CASSLASGTTKKTQYF
>TRBD2|TRBJ2-1|TRBV6-5|13
CASTTRSGNEQFF
>TRBD2|TRBJ2-5|TRBV29-1|13
CSTRGGNQETQYF
>-|TRBJ2-1|TRBV12-3/TRBV12-4|16
CASSLERGVPYNEQFF
>TRBD2|TRBJ2-1|TRBV10-3|16
CAISESLAGAGNEQFF
>-|TRBJ2-2|TRBV7-2|15
CASSLDPSRTGELFF
>TRBD2|TRBJ2-5|TRBV10-3|15
CAISGLAGDQETQYF
>-|TRBJ1-4|TRBV5-1|13
CASSLGGIEKLFF
>-|TRBJ1-2|TRBV18|13
CASSPTGHSIDTF
>-|TRBJ2-1|TRBV15|17
CATSRTSAAGTYNEQFF
>TRBD2|TRBJ2-7|TRBV4-3|14
CASSQQLAGDAQYF
>-|TRBJ1-5|TRBV12-3/TRBV12-4|18
CASSLIVAGTKSNQPQHF
>-|TRBJ2-6|TRBV29-1|16
CSVEAGPPSGANVLTF
>-|TRBJ2-6|TRBV29-1|18
CSVEGGASYNSGANVLTF
>-|-|TRBV27|14
CASSPQGRGYEQYF
>TRBD1|TRBJ1-2|TRBV25-1|14
CASSEDRGRDGYTF
>TRBD1|TRBJ2-7|TRBV4-3|15
CASSQADRGLDEQYF
>-|TRBJ1-5|TRBV4-1|15
CASRPTEHSNQPQHF
>TRBD1|TRBJ2-5|TRBV4-3|15
CASSPDRVLWETQYF
>-|TRBJ1-1|TRBV6-1|12
CASSEARAEAFF
>TRBD2|TRBJ2-5|TRBV9|15
CASSTMAGGQETQYF
>-|TRBJ1-2|TRBV28|12
CASREATDGYTF
>-|TRBJ1-1|TRBV20-1|13
CSASPGTQDEAFF